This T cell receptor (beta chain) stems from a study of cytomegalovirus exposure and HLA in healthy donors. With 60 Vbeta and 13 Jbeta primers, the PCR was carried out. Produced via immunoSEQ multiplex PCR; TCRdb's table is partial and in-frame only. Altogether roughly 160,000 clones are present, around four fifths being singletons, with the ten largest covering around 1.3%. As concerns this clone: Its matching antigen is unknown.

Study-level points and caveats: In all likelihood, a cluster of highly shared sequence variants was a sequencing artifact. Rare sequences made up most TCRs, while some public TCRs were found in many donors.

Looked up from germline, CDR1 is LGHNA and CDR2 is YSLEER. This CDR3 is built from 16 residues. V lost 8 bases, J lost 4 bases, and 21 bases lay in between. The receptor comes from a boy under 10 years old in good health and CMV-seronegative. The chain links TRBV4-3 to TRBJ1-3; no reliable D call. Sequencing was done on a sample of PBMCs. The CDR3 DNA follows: TGCGCCAGCTCCCAAGATCGGGGAGGCTCGGGAAACACCATATATTTT. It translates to CASSQDRGGSGNTIYF.